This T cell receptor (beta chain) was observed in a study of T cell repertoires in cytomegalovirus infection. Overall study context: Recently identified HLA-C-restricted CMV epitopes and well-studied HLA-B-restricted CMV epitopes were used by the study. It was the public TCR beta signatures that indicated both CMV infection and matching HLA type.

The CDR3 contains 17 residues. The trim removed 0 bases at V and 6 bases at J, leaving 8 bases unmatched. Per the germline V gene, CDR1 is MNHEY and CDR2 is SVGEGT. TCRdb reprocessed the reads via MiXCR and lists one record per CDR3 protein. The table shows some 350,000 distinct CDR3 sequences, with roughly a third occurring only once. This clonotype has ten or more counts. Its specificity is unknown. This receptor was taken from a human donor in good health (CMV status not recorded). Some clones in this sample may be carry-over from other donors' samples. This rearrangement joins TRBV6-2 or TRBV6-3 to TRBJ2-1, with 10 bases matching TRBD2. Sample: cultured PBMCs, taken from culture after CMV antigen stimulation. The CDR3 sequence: CASSYSPLAGVGNEQFF. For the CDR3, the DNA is TGTGCCAGCAGTTACTCACCTCTAGCGGGAGTTGGCAATGAGCAGTTCTTC.